This T cell receptor beta chain was recorded in a study of radiotherapy plus CTLA-4 blockade in lung cancer listed by TCRdb under 2018. As for the study more broadly: Among enrolled patients, 18% had an objective response and roughly 31% reached disease control. Points the paper makes about the study in general: Increased serum interferon-beta after radiation, together with early dynamic changes in blood T cell clones, were reported to be the strongest predictors of response. After treatment with radiotherapy and ipilimumab, TCR clones that originated in tumors expanded in peripheral blood.

In this study, focal radiation therapy paired with CTLA-4 blockade (ipilimumab) was tested in patients who had chemo-refractory metastatic non-small-cell lung cancer. Of note for this clone: Its antigen is unknown. Base quality data are lacking; no much larger clone is found one base away.

CDR1 and CDR2, looked up from the germline V gene, are SGHRS and YFSETQ. From the cysteine up to the phenylalanine, the CDR3 has a length of 15 residues. Only the CDR3 portion is preserved as DNA: 45 bases, with reading frame beginning at the first base. Unmatched junction bases come to 7, with V trimmed by 4 bases and J by 6 bases. Libraries were constructed by the immunoSEQ multiplex PCR assay. In its TCRdb copy, this immuneACCESS table keeps in-frame sequences only and misses some clones. Where compared with another copy, unresolved V genes explain less than half of these, and the others have no known cause. The sample table lists 50,000 to 70,000 clones, about 80% of them with a count of one. The top ten clonotypes cover 5% to 7.5% of the sample.

Here the chain combines TRBV5-1 and TRBJ1-4; 9 bases in the middle match TRBD1. This sequence originates from a human donor with non-small cell lung cancer whose response to radiotherapy plus ipilimumab could not be evaluated. Here the sequenced sample was peripheral blood, taken from a patient treated with radiotherapy plus ipilimumab. The CDR3 is CASSGGTGWDEKLFF. The sequenced DNA: TGCGCCAGCAGCGGCGGGACAGGGTGGGATGAAAAACTGTTTTTT.